Many counts were recorded for the clone carrying this T cell receptor beta chain. Its antigen is not identified. The sample belongs to a study of CD8 T cells in ankylosing spondylitis. Study-level points and caveats: Before this, some motif variants had been reported in reactive arthritis synovial fluid and blood. Disease-linked clones bore a CD8+ phenotype and were relatively rare in peripheral blood.

Each TCR beta library was made by quantitative 5'-RACE that incorporated molecular barcodes. MiXCR was run by TCRdb on the 5' RACE reads, yielding one entry per CDR3 protein. The data show roughly 150,000 distinct CDR3 sequences, with 6% to 8.5% seen just once and over 10% held by the top ten. Sequencing used blood, either unsorted or a sorted T cell fraction (not recorded which). The TCR sequence derives from a female donor with ankylosing spondylitis or in good health (not recorded which).

CDR3 in DNA: TGTGCCAGCAGCCCCGGTCGCGGAAGGGTGTACACCGGGGAGCTGTTTTTT. This codes for CASSPGRGRVYTGELFF. The chain is built from TRBV27 and TRBJ2-2; D is unresolved. V was pared by 6 bases and J by 3 bases, with 20 bases between. Germline V CDR1 and CDR2: MNHEY, SMNVEV (reference sequence). This CDR3 has 17 amino acids.